Listed below are T cell receptor beta chains from one sample, sequenced in a study of blood T cell repertoires in COVID-19. The repertoire was sequenced with immunoSEQ multiplex PCR; TCRdb's copy has only in-frame clones and lacks some. Here the sample spans 110,000 to 150,000 clones, approximately 90% being singletons. Sequences were obtained from peripheral blood. The receptors shown here come from a woman aged 60-70 years with active COVID-19. Both conserved end residues are part of each CDR3. The D gene is left open where the match is weak. Clone size is not always given. Where it is, it says once, few, many or a class for expanded clones.

abundance,len,v_gene,j_gene,d_gene,CDR3nt,CDR3aa
-,16,TRBV5-5,TRBJ1-2,-,-,CASSFGAGRGAYGYTF
-,15,TRBV28,TRBJ1-4,-,TGTGCCAGCAGTTCGACGGGGTTTATAAACGAAAAACTGTTTTTT,CASSSTGFINEKLFF
few,15,TRBV19,TRBJ1-5,TRBD1,TGTGCCAGTAGCCCCGAGGGGACAGTGGGTCAGCCCCAGCATTTT,CASSPEGTVGQPQHF
-,17,TRBV5-1,TRBJ2-1,TRBD1,TGCGCCAGCAGCTTTTTGGCCAGGGGGCGAATTGACAATGAGCAGTTCTTC,CASSFLARGRIDNEQFF
-,13,TRBV7-8,TRBJ2-3,-,TGTGCCAGCAGCCCCCCCATCACAGATACGCAGTATTTT,CASSPPITDTQYF
-,18,TRBV19,TRBJ2-7,TRBD1,TGTGCCAGTAGTATAGGGCTTTTGGGGACAGGAATCTCCTACGAGCAGTACTTC,CASSIGLLGTGISYEQYF
-,12,TRBV28,TRBJ2-2,TRBD2,TGTGCCGGGGGAGGGGTGCCCGGGGAGCTGTTTTTT,CAGGGVPGELFF
-,14,TRBV6-2/TRBV6-3,TRBJ2-3,-,TGTGCCAGCAGGCCTAGTAGTTACACAGATACGCAGTATTTT,CASRPSSYTDTQYF
-,19,TRBV28,TRBJ1-5,TRBD1,TGTGCCAGCAGTCCCTTGACAGGGAAGCCCTTCTTTATAATCAAGCCCCAGCATTTT,CASSPLTGKPFFIIKPQHF
-,13,TRBV5-6,TRBJ1-2,-,TGTGCCAGCAGCCTCCGGGGTTCGGGTGGCTACACCTTC,CASSLRGSGGYTF
-,15,TRBV7-9,TRBJ2-1,TRBD1,TGTGCCAGCAGCTTGGGACAGGGGCAATACAATGAGCAGTTCTTC,CASSLGQGQYNEQFF